A selection of T cell receptor beta chains follows, all from one sample in a study of monozygotic twins with inflammatory bowel disease. Following a re-call of the 5' RACE reads, TCRdb has one entry per CDR3 protein and lacks DNA. This specimen shows fewer than 550,000 distinct CDR3 sequences; the ten leading clones hold around 2.4%. The sequencing input was blood. These receptors were obtained from a human donor with ulcerative colitis or Crohn's disease, or a healthy co-twin of an affected twin (not recorded which). Each CDR3 is given with its conserved first and last residue.

TRBJ1-1 TRBV27 CASSSRYLGGGFEAFF
TRBJ2-3 TRBV7-9 CASSLYSGAQDTQYF
TRBJ1-2 TRBV12-3/TRBV12-4 CASSLGPFYGYTF
TRBJ2-7 TRBV5-4 CASSPGLAGAPSYEQYF
TRBJ1-2 TRBV28 CAAAGGGWYGYTF
TRBJ2-2 TRBV20-1 CSAPDRTNTGELFF
TRBJ1-1 TRBV24-1 CATSDLLGTEAFF
TRBJ2-3 TRBV20-1 CSAAGQGTDTQYF
TRBJ1-1 TRBV29-1 CSVEGKMNTEAFF
TRBJ2-7 TRBV4-2 CASSQERTGGRSYEQYF
TRBJ2-2 TRBV7-8 CASSTGLTGELFF
TRBJ2-2 TRBV7-2 CASSTRTGNTGELFF
TRBJ1-5 TRBV7-2 CASSLVPTQPQPQHF
TRBJ2-7 TRBV3-1 CASSSSSRGSYEQYF
TRBJ1-2 TRBV29-1 CRDPDASEGYTF
TRBJ1-2 TRBV7-9 CASSPDTTNYGYTF
TRBJ2-2 TRBV2 CASRAGQGGTGELFF
TRBJ2-5 TRBV7-9 CASREGLLIHETQYF
TRBJ2-5 TRBV5-1 CASSDGGRQETQYF
TRBJ2-7 TRBV18 CASSPPGAGEVQYF